This TCR beta chain was documented in a study of prognosis after radiotherapy for stage I lung cancer. Study at large: Each non-small cell lung cancer patient was deemed medically inoperable. Post-radiotherapy, distant metastases were observed in a few patients (median 7 months), whereas no significant progression was observed in fewer than 18. Overall study findings and caveats: The authors did not determine whether the expanded TCR clones were tumor-specific. Samples before stereotactic body radiation therapy had more unique TCR clones (median around 10,000 versus 6,900).

As to this clonotype: Its antigen is still unknown.

This CDR3 comprises 14 residues. Germline CDR1 reads SGHAT; CDR2 reads FQNNGV. V was clipped by 2 bases and J by 3 bases; unmatched bases: 1. Genomic DNA was the source, and TCR beta CDR3 was amplified from it by two-round multiplex PCR. First-round PCR amplification was performed with primers specific to each TRBV and TRBJ gene. TCRdb reprocessed the multiplex PCR reads with MiXCR, giving one entry per CDR3 protein. The sample gives more than 30,000 distinct CDR3 sequences, around two fifths of which show up once; approximately 15% is in the top ten. The TCR was taken from a donor aged 50 or older with non-small cell lung cancer. The V call is TRBV11-2, the J call TRBJ2-3; 8 bases agree with TRBD2. Specimen: PBMCs, collected before or after stereotactic body radiation therapy (not recorded which). The CDR3 reads CASSLREGTDTQYF. In DNA form, the CDR3 reads TGTGCCAGCAGCTTACGGGAGGGGACAGATACGCAGTATTTT.